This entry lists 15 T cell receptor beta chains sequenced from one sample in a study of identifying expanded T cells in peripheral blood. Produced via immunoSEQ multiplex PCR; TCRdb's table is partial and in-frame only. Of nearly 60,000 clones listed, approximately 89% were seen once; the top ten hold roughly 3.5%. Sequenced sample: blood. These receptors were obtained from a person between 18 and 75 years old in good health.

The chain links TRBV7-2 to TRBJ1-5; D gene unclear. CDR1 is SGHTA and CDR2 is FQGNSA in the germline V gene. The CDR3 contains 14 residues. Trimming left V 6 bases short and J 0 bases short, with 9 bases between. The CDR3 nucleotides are TGTGCCAGCAGTAACCATTATAGCAATCAGCCCCAGCATTTT. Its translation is CASSNHYSNQPQHF.

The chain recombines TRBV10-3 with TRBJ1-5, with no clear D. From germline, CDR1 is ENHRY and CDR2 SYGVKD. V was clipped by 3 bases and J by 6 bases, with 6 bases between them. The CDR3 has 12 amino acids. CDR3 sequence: CAISENGQPQHF. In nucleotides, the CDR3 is TGTGCCATCAGTGAAAACGGTCAGCCCCAGCATTTT.

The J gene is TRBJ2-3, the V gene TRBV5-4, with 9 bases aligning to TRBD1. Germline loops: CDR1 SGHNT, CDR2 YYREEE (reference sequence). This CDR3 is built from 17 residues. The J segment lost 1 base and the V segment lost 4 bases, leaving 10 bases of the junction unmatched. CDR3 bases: TGTGCCAGCAGCCCCCCGCCCCGGGACAGGGGCACAGATACGCAGTATTTT. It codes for CASSPPPRDRGTDTQYF.

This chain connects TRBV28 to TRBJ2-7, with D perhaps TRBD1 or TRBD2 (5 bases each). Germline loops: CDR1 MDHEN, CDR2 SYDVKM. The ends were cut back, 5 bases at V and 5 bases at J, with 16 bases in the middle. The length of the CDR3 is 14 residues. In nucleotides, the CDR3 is TGTGCCAGCAGTCCTCCGGGGCAGGTCCACGAGCAGTACTTC. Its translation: CASSPPGQVHEQYF. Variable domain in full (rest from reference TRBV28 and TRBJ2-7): DVKVTQSSRYLVKRTGEKVFLECVQDMDHENMFWYRQDPGLGLRLIYFSYDVKMKEKGDIPEGYSVSREKKERFSLILESASTNQTSMYLCASSPPGQVHEQYFGPGTRLTVT.

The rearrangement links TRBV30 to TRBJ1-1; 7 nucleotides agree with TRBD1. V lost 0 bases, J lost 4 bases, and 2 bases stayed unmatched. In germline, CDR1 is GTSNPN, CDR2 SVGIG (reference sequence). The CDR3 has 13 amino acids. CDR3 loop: CAWSVAGGTEAFF. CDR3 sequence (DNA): TGTGCCTGGAGTGTGGCAGGGGGCACTGAAGCTTTCTTT.

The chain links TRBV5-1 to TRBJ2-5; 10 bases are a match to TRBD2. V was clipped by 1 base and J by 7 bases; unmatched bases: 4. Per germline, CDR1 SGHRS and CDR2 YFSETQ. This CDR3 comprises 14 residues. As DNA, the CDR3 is TGCGCCAGCAGCTTGACTAGCGGGACGGGGACCCAGTACTTC. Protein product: CASSLTSGTGTQYF.

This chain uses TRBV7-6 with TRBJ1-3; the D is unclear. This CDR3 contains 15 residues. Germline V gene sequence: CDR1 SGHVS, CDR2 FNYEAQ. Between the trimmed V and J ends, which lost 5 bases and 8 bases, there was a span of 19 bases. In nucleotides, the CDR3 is TGTGCCAGCAGCCCATCTATGAGGGAGGTTTACACCATATATTTT. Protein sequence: CASSPSMREVYTIYF.

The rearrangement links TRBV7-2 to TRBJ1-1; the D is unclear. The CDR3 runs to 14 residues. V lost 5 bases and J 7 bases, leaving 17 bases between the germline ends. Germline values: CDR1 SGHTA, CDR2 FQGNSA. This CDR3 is CASSRVSGKGEAFF. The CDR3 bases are TGTGCCAGCAGCAGAGTTTCGGGTAAGGGTGAAGCTTTCTTT.

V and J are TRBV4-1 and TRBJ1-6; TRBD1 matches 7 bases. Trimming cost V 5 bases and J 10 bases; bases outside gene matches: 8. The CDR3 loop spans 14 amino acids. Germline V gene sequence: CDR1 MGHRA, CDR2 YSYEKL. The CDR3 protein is CASSLSQGWSPLHF. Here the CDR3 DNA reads TGCGCCAGCAGCTTATCACAGGGGTGGTCACCCCTCCACTTT.

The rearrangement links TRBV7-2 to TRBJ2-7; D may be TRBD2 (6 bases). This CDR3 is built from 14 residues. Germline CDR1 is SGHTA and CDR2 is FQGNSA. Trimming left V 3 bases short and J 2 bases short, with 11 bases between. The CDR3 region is CASSFGGSTYEQYF. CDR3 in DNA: TGTGCCAGCAGCTTCGGGGGTAGTACCTACGAGCAGTACTTC.

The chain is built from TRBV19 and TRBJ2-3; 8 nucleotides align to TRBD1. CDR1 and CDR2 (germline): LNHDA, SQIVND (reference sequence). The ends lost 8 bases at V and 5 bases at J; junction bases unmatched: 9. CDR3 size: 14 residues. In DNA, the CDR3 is TGTGCCAGTTCCAGACAGGGGCGAGGAGATACGCAGTATTTT. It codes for CASSRQGRGDTQYF.

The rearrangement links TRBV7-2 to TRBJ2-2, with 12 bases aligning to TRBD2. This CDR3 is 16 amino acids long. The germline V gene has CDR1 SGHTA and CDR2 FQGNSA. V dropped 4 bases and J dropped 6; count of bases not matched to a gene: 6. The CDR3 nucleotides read TGTGCCAGCAGCTCCCGCGGGACTAGCGGGCCCGGGGAGCTGTTTTTT. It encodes CASSSRGTSGPGELFF. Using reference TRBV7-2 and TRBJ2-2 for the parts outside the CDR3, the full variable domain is GAGVSQSPSNKVTEKGKDVELRCDPISGHTALYWYRQSLGQGLEFLIYFQGNSAPDKSGLPSDRFSAERTGGSVSTLTIQRTQQEDSAVYLCASSSRGTSGPGELFFGEGSRLTVL.

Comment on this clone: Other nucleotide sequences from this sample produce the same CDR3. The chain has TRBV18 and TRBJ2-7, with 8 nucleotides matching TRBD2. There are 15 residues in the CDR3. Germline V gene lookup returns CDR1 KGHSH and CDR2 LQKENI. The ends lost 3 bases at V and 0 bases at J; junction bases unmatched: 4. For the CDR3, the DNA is TGTGCCAGCTCACCCCCCGGGACTAGCTCCTACGAGCAGTACTTC. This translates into CASSPPGTSSYEQYF.

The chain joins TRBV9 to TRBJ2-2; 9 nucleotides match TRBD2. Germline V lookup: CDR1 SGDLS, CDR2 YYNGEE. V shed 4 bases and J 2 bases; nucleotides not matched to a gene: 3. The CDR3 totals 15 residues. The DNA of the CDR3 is TGTGCCAGCAGCATTAGCGGGGGAAACACCGGGGAGCTGTTTTTT. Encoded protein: CASSISGGNTGELFF.

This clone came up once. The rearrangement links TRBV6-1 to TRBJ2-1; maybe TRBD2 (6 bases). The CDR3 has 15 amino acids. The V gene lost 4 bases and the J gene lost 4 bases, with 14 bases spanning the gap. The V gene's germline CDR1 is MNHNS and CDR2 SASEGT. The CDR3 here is CASSGPGTGYNEQFF. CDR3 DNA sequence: TGTGCCAGCAGTGGTCCAGGGACTGGATACAATGAGCAGTTCTTC.